Listed below are T cell receptor beta chains from one sample, sequenced in a study of human T cells and chemical hapten exposure. TCRdb reanalysed the RACE reads using MiXCR and keeps one entry per CDR3 protein. The sample lists some 42,000 distinct CDR3 sequences, around 9% seen once, with about 15% in the top ten. The specimen was whole blood, collected in connection with sensitization to the hapten diphenylcyclopropenone (DPC). The receptors stem from a woman between 40 and 55 years old with alopecia areata. Some clones in this sample may be carry-over from other donors' samples. CDR3s include the opening cysteine and the closing phenylalanine or tryptophan. A D gene is named only where the DNA matches it firmly. Not every row has a clone size; where given, it reads once, few, many or a size class.

V gene	D gene	J gene	clone size	CDR3 DNA	CDR3 protein
TRBV2	TRBD2	TRBJ2-3	many	TGTGCCAGCAGTGGCCCCAGCGGGGGGGCAACAGATACGCAGTATTTT	CASSGPSGGATDTQYF
TRBV7-3	NA	TRBJ1-1	many	TGTGCCAGCAGCTCCCAAGCAGGGTATGGCACTGAAGCTTTCTTT	CASSSQAGYGTEAFF
TRBV29-1	NA	TRBJ2-3	few	TGCAGCGTTGAAGAGTTAACAGATACGCAGTATTTT	CSVEELTDTQYF
TRBV18	NA	TRBJ1-5	many	TGTGCCAGCTCACCAGTGGGGATGCGCAATCAGCCCCAGCATTTT	CASSPVGMRNQPQHF
TRBV30	NA	TRBJ1-4	many	TGTGCCTGGAGTGTCGCCGCGGGGGGATCGGAAAAACTGTTTTTT	CAWSVAAGGSEKLFF
TRBV11-2	TRBD2	TRBJ2-3	NA	TGTGCCAGCAGCTCAGGACTAGCGGGGAATTTTTTTAGCACAGATACGCAGTATTTT	CASSSGLAGNFFSTDTQYF
TRBV4-2	TRBD2	TRBJ2-3	NA	TGTGCCAGCAGCCAGCCGGGACTAGCGGGAGTAGATACGCAGTATTTT	CASSQPGLAGVDTQYF
TRBV19	TRBD1	TRBJ1-5	NA	TGTGCCAGTAGTAATCCGATCAGGGGGGATCAGCCCCAGCATTTT	CASSNPIRGDQPQHF
TRBV18	NA	TRBJ1-1	many	TGTGCCAGCTCACAATTCAACCAGGGCACTGAAGCTTTCTTT	CASSQFNQGTEAFF
TRBV5-1	TRBD1	TRBJ2-5	NA	TGCGCCAGCAGCCCAAGGACAGGGCGCGAGACCCAGTACTTC	CASSPRTGRETQYF
TRBV28	NA	TRBJ2-5	few	TGTGCCAGCAGGGACGCAGGGGAAGAGACCCAGTACTTC	CASRDAGEETQYF
TRBV29-1	NA	TRBJ2-3	NA	TGCACCCCTCTCACAGATACGCAGTATTTT	CTPLTDTQYF
TRBV7-2	TRBD2	TRBJ2-3	many	TGTGCCAGCAGCACCTTAGCGGGGGGAACAGATACGCAGTATTTT	CASSTLAGGTDTQYF
TRBV12-3/TRBV12-4	NA	TRBJ2-3	many	TGTGCCAGCAGTGCAGAACAGGTCTCCTTT	CASSAEQVSF
TRBV6-1	NA	TRBJ2-3	many	TGTGCCAGCAGCCCCCCGATGTCTATTATGCAGTATTTT	CASSPPMSIMQYF
TRBV12-5	NA	TRBJ2-2	many	TGTGCTAGTGGACGCCGGGACCCTAACACCGGGGAGCTGTTTTTT	CASGRRDPNTGELFF
TRBV28	NA	TRBJ1-2	once	TGTGCCAGCAGTTTCGCACAGCTCTACACCTTC	CASSFAQLYTF
TRBV29-1	NA	TRBJ1-4	many	TGCAGCGTTCAGCAAGGGGCGGGGGAAAAACTGTTTTTT	CSVQQGAGEKLFF
TRBV5-1	TRBD2	TRBJ2-1	many	TGCGCCAGCAGCCTAAAGCGGGGTGGAGAGCAGTTCTTC	CASSLKRGGEQFF
TRBV6-9	TRBD2	TRBJ2-3	many	TGTGCCAGCAGTGGTAGCGGGGGGGCGTCGGATACGCAGTATTTT	CASSGSGGASDTQYF
TRBV7-3	NA	TRBJ2-2	many	TGTGCCAGCAGCTTAGAGCGCACCGGGGAGCTGTTTTTT	CASSLERTGELFF
TRBV11-2	NA	TRBJ2-3	NA	TGTGCCAGCAGTCCTCGACTAGAAGATACGCAGTATTTT	CASSPRLEDTQYF
TRBV20-1	TRBD2	TRBJ2-1	many	TGCAGTGCTAGAGATCTCCGGCGTCAAACTAGCGGGGGGGATCCTGAGCAGTTCTTC	CSARDLRRQTSGGDPEQFF
TRBV7-2	TRBD1	TRBJ2-7	many	TGTGCCAGCAGCTTTGGACAGGGGTTTGAGGAGCAGTACTTC	CASSFGQGFEEQYF
TRBV12-3/TRBV12-4	TRBD2	TRBJ2-5	NA	TGTGCCAGCAGTTTGACTAGCGGGGAGGAGACCCAGTACTTC	CASSLTSGEETQYF
TRBV7-6	NA	TRBJ1-4	NA	TGTGCCAGCAGCTCGATAGGGGCGACAGCGGCAACTAATGAAAAACTGTTTTTT	CASSSIGATAATNEKLFF
TRBV20-1	NA	TRBJ2-5	many	TGCAGTGCGAAGGGGCAGGTAAAAGAGACCCAGTACTTC	CSAKGQVKETQYF
TRBV7-6	NA	TRBJ2-2	many	TGTGCCAGCAGCTTTGGGCTCCCCGGCCGTTTAGCAACGGGCGGGGAGCTGTTTTTT	CASSFGLPGRLATGGELFF
TRBV9	NA	TRBJ2-2	many	TGTGCCAGCAGCGCCCCGAAGGAACAGGGACCCATTACCGGGGAGCTGTTTTTT	CASSAPKEQGPITGELFF
TRBV15	TRBD1	TRBJ2-3	many	TGTGCCACCAGCTCCCTTCCGGGACAGGGATCAGATACGCAGTATTTT	CATSSLPGQGSDTQYF
TRBV7-2	NA	TRBJ2-1	many	TGTGCCAGCAGAACTTCCCTCTCCCAGAGCTCCTACAATGAGCAGTTCTTC	CASRTSLSQSSYNEQFF
TRBV3-1	NA	TRBJ2-7	few	TGTGCCAGCAGCCAAGATCAGAGACAGTACTACGAGCAGTACTTC	CASSQDQRQYYEQYF
TRBV7-6	NA	TRBJ2-7	many	TGTGCCAGCAGCCCCACCGGGCCCTACGAGCAGTACTTC	CASSPTGPYEQYF
TRBV12-3/TRBV12-4	NA	TRBJ1-2	NA	TGTGCCAGCAGTCATAACGCTATTAACTATGGCTACACCTTC	CASSHNAINYGYTF
TRBV28	NA	TRBJ2-3	few	TGTGCCAGCCGTACAGGGGGGGGACTCACAGATACGCAGTATTTT	CASRTGGGLTDTQYF
TRBV18	NA	TRBJ1-5	few	TGTGCCAGCTCACCCGGCTTCGATCAGCCCCAGCATTTT	CASSPGFDQPQHF
TRBV18	TRBD1	TRBJ1-1	few	TGTGCCAGCTCATCGGACAGGATGAACACTGAAGCTTTCTTT	CASSSDRMNTEAFF
TRBV6-2/TRBV6-3	NA	TRBJ1-5	many	TGTGCCAGCAGTTACGAGTTGGGGCCGGGTAGCCATCAGCCCCAGCATTTT	CASSYELGPGSHQPQHF
TRBV15	TRBD1	TRBJ2-5	many	TGTGCCACCAGCAGGGGGACAGGAGAACAAGAGACCCAGTACTTC	CATSRGTGEQETQYF
TRBV10-2	TRBD1	TRBJ1-1	many	TGCGCCAGCAGTTTGACAGGGGGTGAAGCTTTCTTT	CASSLTGGEAFF
TRBV28	NA	TRBJ2-7	many	TGTGCCAGCAGGGCACCGGGACAAAATCACGAGCAGTACTTC	CASRAPGQNHEQYF
TRBV7-2	NA	TRBJ1-4	NA	TGTACCAGCAGCTCGGCAGGGTTGGCTAATGAAAAACTGTTTTTT	CTSSSAGLANEKLFF
TRBV18	TRBD1	TRBJ2-7	many	TGTGCCAGCTCCCAGGACAGGGGGGATGAATACGAGCAGTACTTC	CASSQDRGDEYEQYF
TRBV15	NA	TRBJ1-5	many	TGTGCCACCAGCAGAAACCGGGACCGGTGGGATCAGCCCCAGCATTTT	CATSRNRDRWDQPQHF
TRBV20-1	TRBD2	TRBJ2-1	many	TGCAGTGCTAGCGGGGGGGCCTCCTACAATGAGCAGTTCTTC	CSASGGASYNEQFF
TRBV3-1	TRBD2	TRBJ2-5	many	TGTGCCAGCAGACCTAGCGGGGGGCAAGAGACCCAGTACTTC	CASRPSGGQETQYF
TRBV4-2	TRBD2	TRBJ2-5	many	TGTGCCAGCAGCCAAGATTCCAGCGGGGGGGCCGAGACCCAGTACTTC	CASSQDSSGGAETQYF
TRBV2	TRBD2	TRBJ2-1	medium-sized	TGTGCCAGCAGTAGGGGACTAGCGGGGGAAAACAATGAGCAGTTCTTC	CASSRGLAGENNEQFF
TRBV13	TRBD1	TRBJ1-1	medium-sized	TGTGCCAGCAGCCCCTGGACAGGGAACACTGAAGCTTTCTTT	CASSPWTGNTEAFF
TRBV2	NA	TRBJ2-3	many	TGTGCCAGCAGTGTCTTGACCACAGATACGCAGTATTTT	CASSVLTTDTQYF
TRBV5-1	TRBD1	TRBJ2-5	NA	TGCGCCAGCAGCTTCGATTGGGACAGGGTATTAGAGACCCAGTACTTC	CASSFDWDRVLETQYF
TRBV20-1	NA	TRBJ1-2	many	TGCAGTGCTAGCTCCAACCCGATCTATGGCTACACCTTC	CSASSNPIYGYTF
TRBV14	NA	TRBJ1-1	many	TGTGCCAGCAGCACGGGGTTGGGCACTGAAGCTTTCTTT	CASSTGLGTEAFF
TRBV7-9	NA	TRBJ1-3	many	TGTGCCAGCAGCTTAACCGGGGCTGCAGGAAACACCATATATTTT	CASSLTGAAGNTIYF
TRBV7-9	TRBD1	TRBJ2-7	many	TGTGCCAGCAGCTTCTCGACAGGGGCACACTTC	CASSFSTGAHF
TRBV11-2	NA	TRBJ2-1	many	TGTGCCAGCAGCCCTGGGCAACGCAGGGTGGCTTACAATGAGCAGTTCTTC	CASSPGQRRVAYNEQFF
TRBV20-1	NA	TRBJ2-5	many	TGCAGTGCTAGCGCTAGCCCCATGACCCAGTACTTC	CSASASPMTQYF